This T cell receptor (beta chain) was obtained from a study of T cell repertoires in cytomegalovirus infection (dated by TCRdb to between 2017 and 2020). For the wider study: Donor HLA type was relevant to the analysis, as public TCR beta signatures indicated carriage of CMV infection together with the matching HLA type. Study-wide conclusions, independent of this receptor: Cumulative frequency of public TCR beta family members discriminated carriers of CMV infection plus the relevant HLA type in this cohort and an independent 352-donor cohort. In the ex vivo response, HLA-C-restricted CMV-specific TCR beta clonotypes were dominant, and in two of eight donors the single most frequent clonotype came from this HLA-C-restricted group.

V loses 1 base of germline sequence and J loses 4 bases, and the interval between the two ends is 5 bases. The CDR3 sequence holds 13 residues, the cysteine and phenylalanine included. Of the read, only the CDR3 DNA is kept; its 39 bases are in frame from base 1. CDR1 is given as SGHVS and CDR2 as FQNEAQ, both from the germline V gene. Comment on this clonotype: Its antigen is still unknown. No much larger clone is present one base from it, and per-base qualities are unavailable.

Sequencing used an Illumina HiSeq 1500. Through fastp at Q25 and MiXCR, TCRdb rebuilt clones from the public reads, retaining in-frame beta chains. Rows with one shared CDR3 protein collapse into an entry with the most common genes and DNA. Across this sample there are some 180,000 distinct CDR3 sequences, with approximately 18% seen only once. Roughly 24% of the sample rests with the top ten. This chain is built from TRBV7-8 and TRBJ1-3; the D gene cannot be resolved reliably. The sequenced material came from CD8+ T cells from PBMCs. The receptor's source is a human donor in good health (CMV status not recorded). Some clones in this sample may be carry-over from other donors' samples. The base sequence is TGTGCCAGCAGCTTAGGTCGAGGAAACACCATATATTTT. It encodes CASSLGRGNTIYF. The variable domain in full, with residues beyond the CDR3 obtained from the reference TRBV7-8 and TRBJ1-3 genes, is GAGVSQSPRYKVAKRGQDVALRCDPISGHVSLFWYQQALGQGPEFLTYFQNEAQLDKSGLPSDRFFAERPEGSVSTLKIQRTQQEDSAVYLCASSLGRGNTIYFGEGSWLTVV.